The sequence of this T cell receptor beta chain was determined in a study of blood T cell repertoires in COVID-19. About the study: COVID-19 samples, acute and convalescent, were from the United States, Italy and Spain.

This table comes from immunoSEQ multiplex PCR, and its TCRdb copy is limited to in-frame clones, with some not included. The table records 100,000 or so clones, approximately 80% of them present only once. The CDR3 consists of 15 residues. Trimming left V 2 bases short and J 0 bases short, with 8 bases between. The germline gives CDR1 SNHLY, CDR2 FYNNEI. This TCR was recovered from a man older than 75 with acute or convalescent COVID-19. This rearrangement joins TRBV2 to TRBJ2-1; D may be TRBD2 (6 bases). The sequenced sample consisted of peripheral blood. The CDR3 reads CASSERRDSYNEQFF. The CDR3 bases are TGTGCCAGCAGTGAACGGCGGGACTCCTACAATGAGCAGTTCTTC.